This T cell receptor (beta chain) was retrieved from a study of OX40 agonist ivuxolimab in advanced cancers. Across the whole study: Enrollees could have had prior anti-PD-1, anti-PD-L1 or anti-CTLA-4 therapy, which about 42% had received.

To note about this clone: Its antigen is not identified.

The study's findings and limits: The study found that CD8+ T cells averaged more expanded clones than CD4+.

Germline V gives CDR1 KGHSH, CDR2 LQKENI. Deletions cut 4 bases from V and 6 bases from J, with 9 bases between. This CDR3 is built from 13 residues. The data were produced by immunoSEQ multiplex PCR, yet TCRdb's version contains in-frame clones alone and is incomplete. Of tens of thousands of clones detected, approximately 90% appear once; the ten largest clones hold less than 2%. This material consisted of CD4+ or CD8+ T cells sorted from blood, taken in a trial of the OX40 agonist ivuxolimab. V is TRBV18 and J is TRBJ1-4; D is unclear. This receptor was taken from an adult with an advanced solid tumor such as melanoma, head and neck, liver or kidney cancer. The CDR3 coding sequence is TGTGCCAGCTCACTTGGGAGGGATGAAAAACTGTTTTTT. It is translated as CASSLGRDEKLFF.